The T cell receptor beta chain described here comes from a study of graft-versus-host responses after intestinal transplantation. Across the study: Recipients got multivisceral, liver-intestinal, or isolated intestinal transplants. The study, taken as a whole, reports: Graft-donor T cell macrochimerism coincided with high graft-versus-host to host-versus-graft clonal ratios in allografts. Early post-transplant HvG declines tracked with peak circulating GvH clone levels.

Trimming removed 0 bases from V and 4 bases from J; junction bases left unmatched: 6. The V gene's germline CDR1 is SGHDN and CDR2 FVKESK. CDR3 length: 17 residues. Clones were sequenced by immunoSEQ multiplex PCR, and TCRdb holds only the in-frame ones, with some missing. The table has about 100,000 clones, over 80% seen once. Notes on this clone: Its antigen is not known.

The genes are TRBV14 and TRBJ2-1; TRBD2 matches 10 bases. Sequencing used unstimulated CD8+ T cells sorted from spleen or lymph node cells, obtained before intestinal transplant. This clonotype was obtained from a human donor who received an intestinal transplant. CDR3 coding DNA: TGTGCCAGCAGCCAAGATCAAAGACTAGCGGGTTACAATGAGCAGTTCTTC. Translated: CASSQDQRLAGYNEQFF.